Detailed here is one T cell receptor beta chain. This clone was seen more than once but under ten times. The antigen this receptor binds is unknown. Nothing much larger sits one base from this clone, and base qualities are not available. This sample is part of a study of CD8+ T cells in alopecia areata (dated by TCRdb to the late 2010s). For context, the study as a whole: Treated patients were enrolled in an open-label pilot trial of oral tofacitinib, 5 to 10 mg twice daily, for moderate-to-severe alopecia areata. Tofacitinib was administered for 6 to 18 months, and 6 months of follow-up off drug were then conducted to assess delayed response and recurrence. To study T cell clonal expansion in alopecia areata, the researchers applied high-throughput TCRbeta sequencing to both the C3H/HeJ mouse model and human patients. Scalp tissue and sorted CD4+ and CD8+ peripheral blood T cells from patchy and totalis/universalis alopecia areata patients and from healthy controls were covered by human TCRbeta sequencing. Tofacitinib-treated patients had biopsies at baseline and at 4 and 24 weeks of treatment, with a later scalp biopsy in several patients. Scalp clonality was compared among normal scalp (n=4), patchy alopecia areata scalp (n=8), and alopecia totalis/universalis scalp (n=8). RNA was obtained with the PAXgene miRNA kit for fixed scalp, the miRNeasy kit for PBMCs, and the RNeasy kit for mouse skin. Amplification of TCRbeta CDR3 regions was done by immunoSEQ multiplex PCR using 35 Vbeta forward primers and 13 Jbeta reverse primers. The study at large found these results: Unlike mouse skin, which is dominated by gammadelta T cells, normal human skin has resident alphabeta T cells that are also sequenced, and this complicates analysis of the scalp TCR repertoire. TCR sequences shared between patients were less clear than in mice, possibly partly because of HLA diversity in the patient population. Compared with normal scalp, lesional scalp had higher clonality and more expanded CD8+ clones, particularly in alopecia totalis/universalis, a pattern that suggests antigenic drive.

V lost 6 bases and J lost 2 bases; the stretch between them is 15 bases long. The CDR3 has 15 amino acids, counting the end cysteine and phenylalanine. CDR3 DNA is the only sequence kept; it has 45 bases, read in frame from the first base. CDR1 and CDR2, looked up from the germline V gene (reference sequence), are MNHNY and SVGAGI. Libraries were prepared through the immunoSEQ multiplex PCR assay. For TCR sequencing, RNA was extracted from every sample and reverse transcribed into cDNA to serve as template. First-strand cDNA was synthesized with SuperScript III using a 2:1 mix of oligo-dT and random hexamers. A synthetic immune receptor repertoire was used to assess amplification bias, and residual bias was removed computationally. Per the source publication's procedure: Raw reads were preprocessed for error removal, and CDR3 was defined according to IMGT conventions as running from the conserved cysteine to phenylalanine. Clonality was calculated as 1 minus Shannon entropy normalized by log2 of the number of productive unique TCRs. Whether scalp clones were CD4 or CD8 was inferred by matching scalp TCRbeta sequences against CD4 and CD8 repertoires sorted from blood. Not all clones reach the TCRdb copy of this immuneACCESS table, which keeps in-frame sequences only. Checked studies attribute under half of the gap to unresolved V genes and leave the rest unexplained. Clonal size and the V and J genes are those of that table, whereas D and trimming came from the DNA. For this sample there are tens of thousands of clones; approximately 46% appear just once. The top ten constitute about 18% of the sample.

The time point label for this specimen denotes: baseline before oral tofacitinib. Peripheral blood and lesional scalp punch biopsies were obtained from patients with alopecia areata. After PBMCs were isolated by density centrifugation and stained for CD3, CD4 and CD8, a FACSAria was used to sort CD4+ and CD8+ T cells. The receptor was derived from a human donor with alopecia areata. The sequenced sample was CD8+ T cells sorted from blood, obtained at week 0. This chain joins TRBV6-6 to TRBJ2-3; the D gene identity is not certain. The nucleotide sequence reads TGTGCCAGCAGCGACATATGGGCCTACACAGATACGCAGTATTTT. Translated, it gives CASSDIWAYTDTQYF.